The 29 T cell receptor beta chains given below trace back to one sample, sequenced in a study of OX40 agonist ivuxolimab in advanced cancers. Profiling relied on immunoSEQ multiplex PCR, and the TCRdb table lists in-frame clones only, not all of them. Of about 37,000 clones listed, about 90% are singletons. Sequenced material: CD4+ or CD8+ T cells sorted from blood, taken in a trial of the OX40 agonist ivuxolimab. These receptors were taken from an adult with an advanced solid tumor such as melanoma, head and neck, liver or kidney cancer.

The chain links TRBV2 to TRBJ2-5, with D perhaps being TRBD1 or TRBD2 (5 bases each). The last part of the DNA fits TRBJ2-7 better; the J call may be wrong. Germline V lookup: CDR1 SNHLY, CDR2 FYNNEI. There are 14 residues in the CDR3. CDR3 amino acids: CASSGDPTSYEQYF. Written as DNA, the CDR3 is TGTGCCAGCAGTGGGGACCCGACCTCCTACGAGCAGTACTTC.

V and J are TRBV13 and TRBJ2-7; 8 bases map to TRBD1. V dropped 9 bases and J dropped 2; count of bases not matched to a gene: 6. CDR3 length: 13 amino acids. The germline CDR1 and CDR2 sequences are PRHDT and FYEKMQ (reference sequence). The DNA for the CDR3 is TGTGCCAGTATGTTACAGGGGGCCTACGAGCAGTACTTC. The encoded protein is CASMLQGAYEQYF.

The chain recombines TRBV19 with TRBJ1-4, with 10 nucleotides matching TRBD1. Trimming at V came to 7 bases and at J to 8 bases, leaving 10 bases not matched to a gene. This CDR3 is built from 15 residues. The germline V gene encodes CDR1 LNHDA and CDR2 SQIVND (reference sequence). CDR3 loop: CASTGTGTGDEKLFF. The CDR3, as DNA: TGTGCCAGTACCGGAACCGGGACAGGGGACGAAAAACTGTTTTTT. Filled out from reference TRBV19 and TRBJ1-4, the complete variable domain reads DGGITQSPKYLFRKEGQNVTLSCEQNLNHDAMYWYRQDPGQGLRLIYYSQIVNDFQKGDIAEGYSVSREKKESFPLTVTSAQKNPTAFYLCASTGTGTGDEKLFFGSGTQLSVL.

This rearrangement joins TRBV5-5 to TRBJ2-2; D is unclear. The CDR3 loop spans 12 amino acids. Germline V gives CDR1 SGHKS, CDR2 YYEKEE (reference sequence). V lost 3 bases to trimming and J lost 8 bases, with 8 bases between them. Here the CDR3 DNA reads TGTGCCAGCAGCTCTAAAAGTGGGGAGCTGTTTTTT. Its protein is CASSSKSGELFF.

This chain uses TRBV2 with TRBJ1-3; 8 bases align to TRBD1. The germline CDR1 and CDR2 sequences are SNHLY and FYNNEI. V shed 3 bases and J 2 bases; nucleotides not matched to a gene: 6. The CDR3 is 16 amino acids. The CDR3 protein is CASSDGTGGTGNTIYF. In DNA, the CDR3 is TGTGCCAGCAGTGATGGAACAGGGGGTACTGGAAACACCATATATTTT.

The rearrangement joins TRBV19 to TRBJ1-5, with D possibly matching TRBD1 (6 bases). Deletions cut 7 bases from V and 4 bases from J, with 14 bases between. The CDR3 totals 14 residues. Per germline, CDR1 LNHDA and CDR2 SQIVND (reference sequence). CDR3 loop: CASTSGRGNQPQHF. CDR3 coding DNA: TGTGCCAGTACCTCCGGGAGGGGGAATCAGCCCCAGCATTTT.

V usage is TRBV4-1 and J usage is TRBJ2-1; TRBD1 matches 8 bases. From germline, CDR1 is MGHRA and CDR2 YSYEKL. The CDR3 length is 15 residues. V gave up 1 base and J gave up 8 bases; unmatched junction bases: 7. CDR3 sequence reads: CASSQVQGARDEQFF. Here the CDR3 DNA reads TGCGCCAGCAGCCAAGTTCAGGGGGCGCGCGATGAGCAGTTCTTC.

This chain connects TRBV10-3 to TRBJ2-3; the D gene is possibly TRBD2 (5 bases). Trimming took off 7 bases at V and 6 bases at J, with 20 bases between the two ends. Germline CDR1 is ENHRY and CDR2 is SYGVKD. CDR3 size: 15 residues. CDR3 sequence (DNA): TGTGCCATCAACGGGGATGGGCAGTGGGCGGATACGCAGTATTTT. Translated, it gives CAINGDGQWADTQYF.

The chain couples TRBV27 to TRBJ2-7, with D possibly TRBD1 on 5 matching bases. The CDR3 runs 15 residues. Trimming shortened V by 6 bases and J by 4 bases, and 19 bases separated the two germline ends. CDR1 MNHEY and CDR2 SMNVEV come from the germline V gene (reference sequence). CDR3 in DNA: TGTGCCAGCAGCCCAATCCAGGGATCGGAATACGAGCAGTACTTC. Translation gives CASSPIQGSEYEQYF.

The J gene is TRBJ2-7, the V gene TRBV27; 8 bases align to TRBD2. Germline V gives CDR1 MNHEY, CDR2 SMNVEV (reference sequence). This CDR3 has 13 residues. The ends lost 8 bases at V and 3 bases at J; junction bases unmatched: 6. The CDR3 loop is CASGRGVYYEQYF. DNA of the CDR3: TGTGCCAGCGGGCGGGGGGTCTACTACGAGCAGTACTTC.

The CDR3 protein is CASSRTGQETQYF. In nucleotides, the CDR3 is TGTGCCAGCAGCAGGACCGGACAAGAGACCCAGTACTTC. The chain couples TRBV2 to TRBJ2-5; D remains ambiguous. The V gene lost 6 bases and the J gene lost 2 bases, with 10 bases spanning the gap. Germline-derived CDR1 and CDR2 are SNHLY and FYNNEI. CDR3 length: 13 residues.

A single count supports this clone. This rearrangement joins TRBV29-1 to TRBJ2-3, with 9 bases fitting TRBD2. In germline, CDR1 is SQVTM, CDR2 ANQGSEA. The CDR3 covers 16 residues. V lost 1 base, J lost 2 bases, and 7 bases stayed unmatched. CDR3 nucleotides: TGCAGCGTTGAAGGCTTTAGCGGGGGAACCACAGATACGCAGTATTTT. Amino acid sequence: CSVEGFSGGTTDTQYF.

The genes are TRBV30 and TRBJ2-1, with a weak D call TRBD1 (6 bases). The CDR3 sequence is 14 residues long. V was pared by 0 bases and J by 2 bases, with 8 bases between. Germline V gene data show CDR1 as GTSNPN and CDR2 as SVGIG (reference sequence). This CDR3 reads CAWSVQGTYNEQFF. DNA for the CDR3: TGTGCCTGGAGTGTACAGGGCACCTACAATGAGCAGTTCTTC.

CDR3 sequence reads: CASSPPPAFSDRTDTQYF. CDR3 sequence (DNA): TGTGCCAGCAGCCCCCCCCCTGCGTTCAGCGACCGCACAGATACGCAGTATTTT. The gene calls are TRBV7-6 and TRBJ2-3; the D is unclear. The V gene lost 5 bases and the J gene lost 1 base, with 22 bases spanning the gap. CDR1 and CDR2 (germline): SGHVS, FNYEAQ. The length of the CDR3 is 18 residues.

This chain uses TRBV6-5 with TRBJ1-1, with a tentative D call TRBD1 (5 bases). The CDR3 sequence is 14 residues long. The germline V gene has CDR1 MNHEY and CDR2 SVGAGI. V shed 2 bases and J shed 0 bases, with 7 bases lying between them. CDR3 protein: CASSYDRMNTEAFF. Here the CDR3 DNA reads TGTGCCAGCAGTTACGACAGAATGAACACTGAAGCTTTCTTT.

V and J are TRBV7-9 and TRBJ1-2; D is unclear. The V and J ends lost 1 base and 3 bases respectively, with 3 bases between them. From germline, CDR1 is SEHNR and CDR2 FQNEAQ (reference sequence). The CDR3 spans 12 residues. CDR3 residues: CASSLGDYGYTF. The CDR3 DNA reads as TGTGCCAGCAGCTTAGGGGACTATGGCTACACCTTC.

CDR3 region: CASSFVGNEQFF. For the CDR3, the DNA is TGTGCCAGCAGCTTCGTTGGTAATGAGCAGTTCTTC. This sequence joins TRBV7-3 and TRBJ2-1; D gene unclear. CDR1 and CDR2 (germline): SGHTA, FQGTGA. Trimming took 3 bases from V and 7 from J, leaving 7 bases between them. The CDR3 covers 12 residues.

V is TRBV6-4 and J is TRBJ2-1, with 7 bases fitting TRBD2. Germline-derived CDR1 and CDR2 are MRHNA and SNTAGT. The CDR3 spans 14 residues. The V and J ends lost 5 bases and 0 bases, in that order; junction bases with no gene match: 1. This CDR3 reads CASSPGGSYNEQFF. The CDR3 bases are TGTGCCAGCAGTCCGGGGGGCTCCTACAATGAGCAGTTCTTC.

The CDR3: CAWGTGANYGYTF. The CDR3 DNA follows: TGTGCCTGGGGGACAGGGGCTAACTATGGCTACACCTTC. This sequence joins TRBV30 and TRBJ1-2, with 10 bases matching TRBD1. The CDR3 has 13 residues. Germline V lookup: CDR1 GTSNPN, CDR2 SVGIG (reference sequence). V was pared by 5 bases and J by 0 bases, with 0 bases of the junction left unmatched.

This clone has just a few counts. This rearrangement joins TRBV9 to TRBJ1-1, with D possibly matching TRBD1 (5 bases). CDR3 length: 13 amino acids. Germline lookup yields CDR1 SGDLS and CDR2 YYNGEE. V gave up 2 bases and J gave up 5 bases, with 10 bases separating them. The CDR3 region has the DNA TGTGCCAGCAGCGTGTGGGGGGAGACTGAAGCTTTCTTT. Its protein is CASSVWGETEAFF.

The CDR3 sequence: CAWSGYVPEGISGNTIYF. The CDR3 nucleotides read TGTGCCTGGAGTGGGTATGTTCCTGAGGGGATCTCTGGAAACACCATATATTTT. This chain uses TRBV30 with TRBJ1-3; D is perhaps TRBD1 (5 bases). Trimming shortened V by 1 base and J by 0 bases, and 19 bases separated the two germline ends. CDR1 and CDR2 from the germline V gene are GTSNPN and SVGIG (reference sequence). This CDR3 has 18 residues. Full variable domain (missing parts from reference TRBV30 and TRBJ1-3): SQTIHQWPATLVQPVGSPLSLECTVEGTSNPNLYWYRQAAGRGLQLLFYSVGIGQISSEVPQNLSASRPQDRQFILSSKKLLLSDSGFYLCAWSGYVPEGISGNTIYFGEGSWLTVV.

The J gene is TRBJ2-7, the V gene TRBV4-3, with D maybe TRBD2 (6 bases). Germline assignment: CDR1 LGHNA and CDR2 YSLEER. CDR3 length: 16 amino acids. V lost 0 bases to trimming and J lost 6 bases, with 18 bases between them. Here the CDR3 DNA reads TGCGCCAGCAGCCAAGACACAAGAGGAGGGTCTTCCGAGCAGTACTTC. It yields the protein CASSQDTRGGSSEQYF.

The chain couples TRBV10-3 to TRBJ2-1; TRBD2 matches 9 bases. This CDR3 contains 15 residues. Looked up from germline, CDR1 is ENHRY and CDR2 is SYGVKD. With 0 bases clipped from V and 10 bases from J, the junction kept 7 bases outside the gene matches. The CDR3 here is CAISESSGGFGEQFF. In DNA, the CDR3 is TGTGCCATCAGTGAGTCTAGCGGGGGTTTCGGCGAGCAGTTCTTC.

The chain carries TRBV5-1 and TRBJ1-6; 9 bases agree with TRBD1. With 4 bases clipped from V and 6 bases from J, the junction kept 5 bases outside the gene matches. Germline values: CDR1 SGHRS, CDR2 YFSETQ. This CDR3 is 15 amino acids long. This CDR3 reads CASSIGQGSNSPLHF. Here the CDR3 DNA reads TGCGCCAGCAGCATCGGACAGGGGTCTAATTCACCCCTCCACTTT. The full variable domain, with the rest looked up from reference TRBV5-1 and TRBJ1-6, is KAGVTQTPRYLIKTRGQQVTLSCSPISGHRSVSWYQQTPGQGLQFLFEYFSETQRNKGNFPGRFSGRQFSNSRSEMNVSTLELGDSALYLCASSIGQGSNSPLHFGNGTRLTVT.

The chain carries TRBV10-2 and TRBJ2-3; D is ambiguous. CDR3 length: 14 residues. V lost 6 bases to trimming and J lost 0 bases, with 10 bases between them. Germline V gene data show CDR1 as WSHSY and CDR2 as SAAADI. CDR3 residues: CASSLTSSTDTQYF. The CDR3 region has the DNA TGCGCCAGCAGCTTAACGTCAAGCACAGATACGCAGTATTTT.

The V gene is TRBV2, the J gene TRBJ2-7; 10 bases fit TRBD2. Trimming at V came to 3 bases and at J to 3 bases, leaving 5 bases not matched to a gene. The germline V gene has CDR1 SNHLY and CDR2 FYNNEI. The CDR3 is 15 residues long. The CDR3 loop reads CASSDQAGGFYEQYF. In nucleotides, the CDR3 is TGTGCCAGCAGTGATCAAGCGGGGGGGTTCTACGAGCAGTACTTC.

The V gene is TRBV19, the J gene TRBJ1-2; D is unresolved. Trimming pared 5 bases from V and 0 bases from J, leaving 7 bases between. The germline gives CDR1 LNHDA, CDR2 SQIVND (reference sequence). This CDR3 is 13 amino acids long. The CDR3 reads CASSPGTNYGYTF. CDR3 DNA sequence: TGTGCCAGTAGTCCCGGGACTAACTATGGCTACACCTTC.

The CDR3 region is CASSSLQGKMGKLFF. Written as DNA, the CDR3 is TGTGCCAGCAGTTCCTTACAGGGAAAGATGGGAAAACTGTTTTTT. The chain combines TRBV27 with TRBJ1-4, with D maybe TRBD1 (6 bases). The CDR3 loop spans 15 amino acids. Germline values: CDR1 MNHEY, CDR2 SMNVEV (reference sequence). V dropped 4 bases and J dropped 10 bases, with 19 bases sitting between them.

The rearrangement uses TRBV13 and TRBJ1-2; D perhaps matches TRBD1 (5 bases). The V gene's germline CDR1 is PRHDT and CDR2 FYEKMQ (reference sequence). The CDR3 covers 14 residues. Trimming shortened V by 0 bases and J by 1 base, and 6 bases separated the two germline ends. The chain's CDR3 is CASSLGRVNYGYTF. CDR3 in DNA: TGTGCCAGCAGCTTAGGCAGGGTTAACTATGGCTACACCTTC.